This T cell receptor (beta chain) comes out of a study of T cell responses to AZD1222 COVID-19 vaccine. Germline V lookup: CDR1 SQVTM, CDR2 ANQGSEA. Between the trimmed V and J ends, which lost 7 bases and 2 bases, there was a span of 5 bases. The CDR3 consists of 10 residues. Broader study findings: Spike was spanned by vaccine-associated CD4 TCRs, with dominance at 160-218 and 743-854. Only a handful of people who got AZD1222 tested seropositive at baseline. Elevations in Spike-specific TCR breadth and depth followed administration of two AZD1222 doses.

A word on this clone: Its antigen is unknown.

The assay was immunoSEQ multiplex PCR, and TCRdb's table has in-frame clones only and misses some. This sample has 130,000 to 150,000 clones, with around 90% found just once. This receptor was obtained from an adult who received the AZD1222 COVID-19 vaccine. This chain connects TRBV29-1 to TRBJ1-1, with D hard to call. This material consisted of peripheral blood, taken 28 days after the second AZD1222 dose. CDR3 in amino acids: CSALNTEAFF. CDR3 in DNA: TGCAGCGCCCTTAACACTGAAGCTTTCTTT. Full variable domain (rest looked up from reference TRBV29-1 and TRBJ1-1): SAVISQKPSRDICQRGTSLTIQCQVDSQVTMMFWYRQQPGQSLTLIATANQGSEATYESGFVIDKFPISRPNLTFSTLTVSNMSPEDSSIYLCSALNTEAFFGQGTRLTVV.